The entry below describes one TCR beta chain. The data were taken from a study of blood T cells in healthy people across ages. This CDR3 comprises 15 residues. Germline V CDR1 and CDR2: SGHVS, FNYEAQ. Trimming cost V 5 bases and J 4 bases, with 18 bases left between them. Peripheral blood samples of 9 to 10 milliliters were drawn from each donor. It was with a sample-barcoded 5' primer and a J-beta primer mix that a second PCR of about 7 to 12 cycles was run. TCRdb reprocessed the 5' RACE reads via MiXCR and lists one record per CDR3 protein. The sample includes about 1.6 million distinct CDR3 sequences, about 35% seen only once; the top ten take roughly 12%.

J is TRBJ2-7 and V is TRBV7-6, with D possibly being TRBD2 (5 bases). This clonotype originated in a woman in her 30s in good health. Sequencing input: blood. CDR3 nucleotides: TGTGCCAGCAGCCAGGACTCTACACCTCGGTACGAGCAGTACTTC. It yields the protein CASSQDSTPRYEQYF. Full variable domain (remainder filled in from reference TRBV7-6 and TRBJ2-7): GAGVSQSPRYKVTKRGQDVALRCDPISGHVSLYWYRQALGQGPEFLTYFNYEAQQDKSGLPNDRFSAERPEGSISTLTIQRTEQRDSAMYRCASSQDSTPRYEQYFGPGTRLTVT.